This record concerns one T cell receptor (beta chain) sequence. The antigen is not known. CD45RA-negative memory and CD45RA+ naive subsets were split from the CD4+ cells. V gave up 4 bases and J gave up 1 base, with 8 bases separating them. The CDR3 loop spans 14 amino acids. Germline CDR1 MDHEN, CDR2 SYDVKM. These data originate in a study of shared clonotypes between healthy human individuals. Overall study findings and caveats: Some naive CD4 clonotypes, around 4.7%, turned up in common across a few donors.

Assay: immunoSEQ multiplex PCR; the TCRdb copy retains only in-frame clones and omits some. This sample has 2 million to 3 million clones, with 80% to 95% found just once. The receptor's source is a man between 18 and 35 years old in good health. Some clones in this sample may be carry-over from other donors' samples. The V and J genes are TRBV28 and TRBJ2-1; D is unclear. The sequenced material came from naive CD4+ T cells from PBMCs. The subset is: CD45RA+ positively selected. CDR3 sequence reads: CASSSSLSYNEQFF. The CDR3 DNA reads TGTGCCAGCAGTTCGAGCCTATCCTACAATGAGCAGTTCTTC.